This T cell receptor beta chain came from a study of shared clonotypes between healthy human individuals. Study-wide background: Per-donor plates numbered three CD4 naive, three CD4 memory, two CD8 naive and one CD8 memory.

Concerning this clone itself: The antigen remains undetermined. Other DNA sequences in the sample encode the same CDR3.

In the original analysis: Filtering of immunoSEQ junctional sequences could not match full-length read filtering. Some clones are missing from TCRdb's copy, which holds only in-frame ones; the method was immunoSEQ multiplex PCR. D and trimming were read from the DNA, whereas the V and J calls and clone size are those reported in that table. The sample holds roughly 700,000 clones, less than 95% seen once. The length of the CDR3 is 14 residues. V lost 3 bases and J 1 base, leaving 10 bases between the germline ends. Germline V gives CDR1 SGDLS, CDR2 YYNGEE. Broader study findings: Among a few donors, approximately 5% of naive CD4 clonotypes were found in common.

The sequence came from a man aged 18 to 35 in good health. Some clones in this sample may be carry-over from other donors' samples. Sequencing input: memory CD8+ T cells from PBMCs. Noted subset: CD45RO+ cells pooled with CCR7-negative TemRA cells. This chain uses TRBV9 with TRBJ2-5; possibly TRBD2 for D (6 bases). The CDR3 is CASSAYSGQETQYF. The CDR3 nucleotides read TGTGCCAGCAGCGCATATAGCGGCCAAGAGACCCAGTACTTC.